This T cell receptor (beta chain) was sequenced during a study of T cells expressing NK-cell markers (dated by TCRdb to the early 2020s). Study-wide context: In sorted CD3+CD56+NKG2C+, CD3+CD56+NKG2C- and CD3+CD56-NKG2C+ T-cell subsets from eight donors, TCR beta-chain repertoires were profiled. Seven of the eight sequenced donors were HCMV-seropositive and one was HCMV-seronegative. The study sequenced eight donors, all healthy volunteers chosen at random: three men and five women. The libraries were sequenced on Illumina HiSeq 2000/2500, MiSeq or NextSeq, producing 2 x 150 bp reads. Broader findings and caveats from the paper: It remained unclear whether the expanded NKG2C-expressing T cell clones were specific for HCMV antigens. In a handful of donors, the dominant CD3+CD56+NKG2C+ clonotypes were among the top 10 CD8+ clonotypes and accounted for roughly 1.0-7.0% of CD8+ T cells. Those dominant clonotypes were again the most abundant among CD3+CD56-NKG2C+ cells in several donors, at roughly 28.3-65%.

The sequencer listed for this sample is Illumina HiSeq 2000. 5'RACE template switching, by which a universal primer site and unique molecular identifiers were added, was used to make TCR beta cDNA libraries. Priming for cDNA synthesis came from the TCR beta constant segment, and two successive PCR amplification steps followed. On the study's bioinformatics: MIGEC was used to demultiplex reads and group the reads by UMI, and MiTCR was used to assemble and quantify clonotypes. Only TCR cDNA sequences supported by at least two reads were kept to exclude erroneous sequences. Downstream repertoire analysis used the tcR package, and clonotypes were matched across fractions by CDR3 nucleotide sequence plus V segment. VDJmatch was used to annotate antigen specificity against VDJdb, with one amino acid substitution in CDR3 permitted. After reprocessing by TCRdb, each CDR3 protein sequence is one entry, and no DNA is given. In this record, the V and J calls reflect TCRdb's handling and not the investigators' own analysis. For this sample, the table gives 350,000 to 400,000 distinct CDR3 sequences. Jointly, the top ten make up about 10% of the sample.

For CDR1 and CDR2, the germline V gene (reference sequence) lists DFQATT and SNEGSKA. From cysteine to phenylalanine, the CDR3 is 15 amino acids long. The DNA sequence is not available. Of note for this clonotype: Its antigen is not yet known.

HCMV serostatus was determined by detecting HCMV-specific IgG in serum with a commercial ELISA kit. Peripheral blood mononuclear cells were isolated from blood by Ficoll density gradient centrifugation. This clonotype originated in a woman between 45 and 65 years old in good health. Donor details come from another sample of the same person, matched by shared clones. The sequence joins TRBV20-1 to TRBJ2-1; TCRdb returns TRBD2, unconfirmable since there is no DNA. Sequencing input: blood T cells: a sorted CD56 or NKG2C T cell subset, CD4+ or CD8+ T cells, or bulk PBMC T cells (not recorded which). The CDR3 amino acid sequence is: CSAEGGLAGHNEQFF.